The 32 T cell receptor beta chains reported below all come from one sample, sequenced in a study of beta chain features in type 1 diabetes. The investigators reverse transcribed all of the isolated RNA, so they sequenced expressed TCRB transcripts. Only in-frame clones appear in the TCRdb table, and some are missing; sequencing was by immunoSEQ multiplex PCR. The table has tens of thousands of clones, 68% seen once; the top ten hold over 0.95%. Study results and caveats: In all four CD4+ subsets, TCRB CDR3 length was significantly, moderately reduced in type 1 diabetes.

What these receptors recognize is not known. Material for sequencing was stem cell memory CD4+ T cells from blood. These receptors all come from a woman aged 35 to 49 with type 1 diabetes.

This clone was picked up one time. The chain is built from TRBV18 and TRBJ1-1, with 9 bases lining up with TRBD1. V shed 1 base, J shed 4 bases, and the junction held 4 bases outside the gene matches. The CDR3 extends over 15 amino acids. Germline V gene data show CDR1 as KGHSH and CDR2 as LQKENI. CDR3 DNA sequence: TGTGCCAGCTCACCACGGACAGGGGAGGGCACTGAAGCTTTCTTT. Translation gives CASSPRTGEGTEAFF.

V is TRBV6-4 and J is TRBJ2-3; D possibly corresponds to TRBD1 (6 bases). CDR1 MRHNA and CDR2 SNTAGT come from the germline V gene. Deletions cut 6 bases from V and 7 bases from J, with 20 bases between. The CDR3 extends over 15 amino acids. CDR3 sequence: CASRSSDRPTNTQYF. The DNA of the CDR3 is TGTGCCAGCAGATCGTCCGACAGGCCTACTAATACGCAGTATTTT.

This chain connects TRBV28 to TRBJ1-1; a possible D gene is TRBD1 (5 bases). Germline V lookup: CDR1 MDHEN, CDR2 SYDVKM. Trimming stripped 7 bases from V and 1 base from J, with 13 bases between. CDR3 length: 14 residues. As DNA, the CDR3 is TGTGCCAGCACCTCAAGGGGTTCGAACACTGAAGCTTTCTTT. Protein product: CASTSRGSNTEAFF. The full variable domain, in which reference TRBV28 and TRBJ1-1 provide the parts outside the CDR3, is DVKVTQSSRYLVKRTGEKVFLECVQDMDHENMFWYRQDPGLGLRLIYFSYDVKMKEKGDIPEGYSVSREKKERFSLILESASTNQTSMYLCASTSRGSNTEAFFGQGTRLTVV.

The chain carries TRBV28 and TRBJ1-5; the match to TRBD1 covers 7 bases. The V and J ends lost 4 bases and 7 bases, in that order; junction bases with no gene match: 4. The germline gives CDR1 MDHEN, CDR2 SYDVKM. The CDR3 length is 13 residues. The CDR3 DNA follows: TGTGCCAGCAGTTCCTCCAGGGGGCAGCCCCAGCATTTT. Translating gives CASSSSRGQPQHF.

The chain carries TRBV4-2 and TRBJ1-4; the D gene is possibly TRBD1 (5 bases). V lost 0 bases to trimming and J lost 10 bases, with 9 bases between them. The CDR3 extends over 13 amino acids. From germline, CDR1 is LGHNA and CDR2 YNFKEQ. The CDR3 sequence is CASSQEIRGKLFF. The CDR3 DNA reads TGTGCCAGCAGCCAAGAGATTAGGGGAAAACTGTTTTTT.

The CDR3 DNA sequence: TGTGCCAGCAGCCAAGCAGCCCGCCGGGGGGCTGAAGCTTTCTTT. Translation: CASSQAARRGAEAFF. The chain joins TRBV4-2 to TRBJ1-1, with D perhaps matching TRBD1 (5 bases). CDR1 and CDR2 from the germline V gene are LGHNA and YNFKEQ. The CDR3 is made up of 15 amino acids. V dropped 1 base and J dropped 6 bases, with 15 bases sitting between them.

The chain uses TRBV28 and TRBJ2-2; 8 nucleotides match TRBD1. This CDR3 has 17 amino acids. After removal of 4 bases from V and 7 bases from J, the junction contained 14 bases not matched to a gene. CDR1 and CDR2 from the germline V gene are MDHEN and SYDVKM. The CDR3 protein is CASSSPSTGEMDGELFF. As DNA, the CDR3 is TGTGCCAGCAGTTCACCTTCGACAGGGGAAATGGACGGGGAGCTGTTTTTT.

The chain joins TRBV19 to TRBJ1-2, with TRBD1 matching 7 bases. V lost 6 bases, J lost 5 bases, and 12 bases stayed unmatched. This CDR3 has 15 residues. Germline CDR1 LNHDA, CDR2 SQIVND (reference sequence). The DNA of the CDR3 is TGTGCCAGTAGGAAATCAGGGGGAGGAAAGTATGGCTACACCTTC. Amino acids: CASRKSGGGKYGYTF.

Points on this clone: The junction differs from germline at one of its ends, possibly a read error. The chain employs TRBV28 and TRBJ2-5; D tentatively fits TRBD1 or TRBD2 (6 bases each). The J call may be incorrect, as the DNA end agrees better with TRBJ2-7. The CDR3 is 15 amino acids. Germline V gene sequence: CDR1 MDHEN, CDR2 SYDVKM. CDR3 loop: CASSLGGSFSYEQYF. The CDR3 region has the DNA TGCGCCAGCAGTTTAGGGGGGTCCTTCTCCTACGAGCAGTACTTC.

The V and J genes are TRBV19 and TRBJ2-2; 9 bases line up with TRBD2. Losses at the gene ends were 4 bases for V and 3 bases for J; bases not matched to a gene: 3. This CDR3 has 15 residues. CDR1 and CDR2 from the germline V gene are LNHDA and SQIVND (reference sequence). The CDR3, as DNA: TGTGCCAGTAGTAAACAGCGGGGGGACACCGGGGAGCTGTTTTTT. Translation gives CASSKQRGDTGELFF.

For this clone: A junction end diverges from the germline sequence, so it may reflect a read error. J is TRBJ1-1 and V is TRBV7-7, with D perhaps matching TRBD1 (5 bases). Germline V lookup: CDR1 SSHAT, CDR2 FNYEAQ (reference sequence). This CDR3 comprises 13 residues. CDR3: CASSLGANTEAFF. The CDR3 DNA reads TGTGCTAGCAGCTTAGGGGCGAACACTGAAGCTTTCTTT.

V gene TRBV13 combines with J gene TRBJ2-2, with 7 bases identical to TRBD2. From germline, CDR1 is PRHDT and CDR2 FYEKMQ (reference sequence). This CDR3 region has 16 residues. V shed 1 base, J shed 7 bases, and the junction held 9 bases outside the gene matches. CDR3 coding DNA: TGTGCCAGCAGCTTAGCGGGAGGCCGGGAAGGCGGGGAGCTGTTTTTT. Translating it yields CASSLAGGREGGELFF.

V usage is TRBV5-4 and J usage is TRBJ2-7, with D uncertain. CDR3 length: 11 amino acids. Trimming cost V 3 bases and J 1 base, with 2 bases left between them. The germline gives CDR1 SGHNT, CDR2 YYREEE (reference sequence). This CDR3 reads CASSSSYEQYF. In nucleotides, the CDR3 is TGTGCCAGCAGCTCTTCCTACGAGCAGTACTTC.

V usage is TRBV7-2 and J usage is TRBJ1-1; D call uncertain. The CDR3 runs to 13 residues. CDR1 is SGHTA and CDR2 is FQGNSA in the germline V gene. The V end was cut by 4 bases, the J end by 6 bases, with 12 bases between. As DNA, the CDR3 is TGTGCCAGCAGCTACTATCAAGGCGCTGAAGCTTTCTTT. Its protein product is CASSYYQGAEAFF. Variable domain in full (rest from reference TRBV7-2 and TRBJ1-1): GAGVSQSPSNKVTEKGKDVELRCDPISGHTALYWYRQSLGQGLEFLIYFQGNSAPDKSGLPSDRFSAERTGGSVSTLTIQRTQQEDSAVYLCASSYYQGAEAFFGQGTRLTVV.

The V call is TRBV10-3, the J call TRBJ2-5; D might be TRBD1 (6 bases). Germline V gene data show CDR1 as ENHRY and CDR2 as SYGVKD. V was cut by 2 bases and J by 5 bases, with 9 bases left in between. The CDR3 loop spans 13 amino acids. The CDR3 is CAISEAGQETQYF. The CDR3 nucleotides read TGTGCCATCAGTGAGGCTGGACAGGAGACCCAGTACTTC.

This clone was detected once. The rearrangement uses TRBV7-9 and TRBJ2-2; D may be TRBD1 (7 bases). The CDR3 is 15 amino acids. With 5 bases removed from V and 5 bases from J, the gap between germline ends came to 15 bases. Germline values: CDR1 SEHNR, CDR2 FQNEAQ (reference sequence). In DNA, the CDR3 is TGTGCCAGCAGCCCCCAGGGGGGTGAGACCGGGGAGCTGTTTTTT. Protein sequence: CASSPQGGETGELFF.

In regard to this clone: The sample has other DNA sequences that encode this CDR3 too. This chain joins TRBV7-2 and TRBJ1-1, with 7 nucleotides matching TRBD1. The V segment lost 5 bases and the J segment 2 bases; nucleotides outside the gene matches: 5. The CDR3 covers 14 residues. The germline V gene has CDR1 SGHTA and CDR2 FQGNSA. The CDR3 region is CASSLRGRNTEAFF. CDR3 DNA: TGTGCCAGCAGCCTCAGGGGGAGAAACACTGAAGCTTTCTTT.

This chain joins TRBV7-2 and TRBJ1-2; 7 bases are a match to TRBD1. V was clipped by 3 bases and J by 3 bases; unmatched bases: 7. This CDR3 region has 15 residues. Germline assignment: CDR1 SGHTA and CDR2 FQGNSA. As DNA, the CDR3 is TGTGCCAGCAGCTTCAGACAGGGAGGTGACTATGGCTACACCTTC. Translation gives CASSFRQGGDYGYTF.

The chain links TRBV19 to TRBJ2-5; 9 positions agree with TRBD1. The J call may be faulty, since TRBJ2-7 better matches the DNA end. The CDR3 length is 15 residues. The V gene's germline CDR1 is LNHDA and CDR2 SQIVND (reference sequence). The CDR3 DNA reads as TGTGCCAGTAGTACGACCGGGACAGGGCCCGTCGAGCAGTACTTC. This codes for CASSTTGTGPVEQYF.

The chain has TRBV28 and TRBJ2-7; 7 nucleotides agree with TRBD1. V was pared by 5 bases and J by 1 base, with 5 bases of the junction left unmatched. This CDR3 is 14 amino acids long. In germline, CDR1 is MDHEN, CDR2 SYDVKM. Here the CDR3 DNA reads TGTGCCAGCAGTAATCCGGGACAGTCCTACGAGCAGTACTTC. The encoded protein is CASSNPGQSYEQYF.

This clone has only a few counts. This chain connects TRBV5-1 to TRBJ1-1; D not certain. CDR3 length: 15 residues. V lost 0 bases, J lost 0 bases, and 9 bases lay in between. Germline V lookup: CDR1 SGHRS, CDR2 YFSETQ. The CDR3, as DNA: TGCGCCAGCAGCTTGGGGAGTCTCATGAACACTGAAGCTTTCTTT. Residues: CASSLGSLMNTEAFF.

The gene calls are TRBV5-1 and TRBJ2-7; 9 bases map to TRBD1. This CDR3 spans 11 amino acids. Per the germline V gene, CDR1 is SGHRS and CDR2 is YFSETQ. With V trimmed by 4 bases and J by 10 bases, 3 bases remained unmatched. DNA of the CDR3: TGCGCCAGCAGCCTACAGGGGGCTCAGTACTTC. Its protein is CASSLQGAQYF. Together with reference TRBV5-1 and TRBJ2-7, the CDR3 gives the full variable domain: KAGVTQTPRYLIKTRGQQVTLSCSPISGHRSVSWYQQTPGQGLQFLFEYFSETQRNKGNFPGRFSGRQFSNSRSEMNVSTLELGDSALYLCASSLQGAQYFGPGTRLTVT.

The gene calls are TRBV5-1 and TRBJ2-7; TRBD2 is a possible D gene (5 bases). The CDR3 loop spans 15 amino acids. The ends were cut back, 4 bases at V and 5 bases at J, with 19 bases in the middle. CDR1 and CDR2 (germline): SGHRS, YFSETQ. The CDR3 DNA reads as TGCGCCAGCAGCCCCGGGATAACAAGCATCAACGAGCAGTACTTC. Translation: CASSPGITSINEQYF.

The V and J genes are TRBV5-1 and TRBJ2-1, with D unclear. This CDR3 spans 16 amino acids. V lost 4 bases and J lost 0, with 14 bases in between. Germline V gene sequence: CDR1 SGHRS, CDR2 YFSETQ. Here the CDR3 reads CASSLEPASSYNEQFF. Here the CDR3 DNA reads TGCGCCAGCAGCCTCGAACCAGCGAGCTCCTACAATGAGCAGTTCTTC. The full variable domain, rest sourced from reference TRBV5-1 and TRBJ2-1, is KAGVTQTPRYLIKTRGQQVTLSCSPISGHRSVSWYQQTPGQGLQFLFEYFSETQRNKGNFPGRFSGRQFSNSRSEMNVSTLELGDSALYLCASSLEPASSYNEQFFGPGTRLTVL.

This clone was recorded once. The chain joins TRBV28 to TRBJ1-5; TRBD1 agrees at 10 bases. V shed 10 bases, J shed 1 base, and the junction held 10 bases outside the gene matches. Germline V gene lookup returns CDR1 MDHEN and CDR2 SYDVKM. The CDR3 totals 16 residues. Written as DNA, the CDR3 is TGTGCCACCTACGCCAGGACAGGGGGGAGCAATCAGCCCCAGCATTTT. Amino acids: CATYARTGGSNQPQHF.

This clone was observed a few times. The V gene is TRBV2, the J gene TRBJ2-5; 13 bases line up with TRBD2. The germline V gene encodes CDR1 SNHLY and CDR2 FYNNEI. CDR3 length equals 16 residues. V shed 3 bases and J 1 base; nucleotides not matched to a gene: 2. CDR3 nucleotide sequence: TGTGCCAGCAGTGAGGGACTAGCGGGATGCCAAGAGACCCAGTACTTC. Encoded protein: CASSEGLAGCQETQYF.

This chain uses TRBV7-9 with TRBJ2-7; tentative D call: TRBD1 (6 bases). The ends were cut back, 5 bases at V and 1 base at J, with 12 bases in the middle. CDR1 and CDR2 from the germline V gene are SEHNR and FQNEAQ (reference sequence). The CDR3 runs to 14 residues. The CDR3 protein is CASSRTANSYEQYF. The CDR3 DNA is TGTGCCAGCAGCCGGACAGCAAATTCCTACGAGCAGTACTTC.

The chain couples TRBV6-6 to TRBJ2-2; 10 nucleotides agree with TRBD1. After removal of 7 bases from V and 6 bases from J, the junction contained 11 bases not matched to a gene. The CDR3 covers 16 residues. The germline V gene encodes CDR1 MNHNY and CDR2 SVGAGI (reference sequence). CDR3 nucleotides: TGTGCCAGCACGTCACAGGGACAGGGGTTTTCCGGGGAGCTGTTTTTT. It yields the protein CASTSQGQGFSGELFF.

J is TRBJ1-1 and V is TRBV18; 8 nucleotides agree with TRBD1. This CDR3 contains 15 residues. V shed 3 bases, J shed 3 bases, and the junction held 6 bases outside the gene matches. Per the germline V gene, CDR1 is KGHSH and CDR2 is LQKENI. The CDR3 region is CASSPQTGEDTEAFF. The CDR3 DNA follows: TGTGCCAGCTCACCCCAGACAGGGGAAGACACTGAAGCTTTCTTT.

This sequence joins TRBV9 and TRBJ2-1, with 12 bases aligning to TRBD2. CDR1 is SGDLS, CDR2 YYNGEE, per germline. CDR3 length: 17 residues. The V gene end was trimmed by 1 base and the J gene end by 12 bases; junction bases not matched to a gene: 14. CDR3 in DNA: TGTGCCAGCAGCGTAACCGGGACTAGCGGGTCGGTAGCGGGGCAGTTCTTC. This codes for CASSVTGTSGSVAGQFF.

This clone was seen a handful of times. The V call is TRBV7-3, the J call TRBJ2-1; a possible D gene is TRBD1 (6 bases). Looked up from germline, CDR1 is SGHTA and CDR2 is FQGTGA. CDR3 length: 13 residues. With 3 bases removed from V and 9 bases from J, the gap between germline ends came to 12 bases. DNA for the CDR3: TGTGCCAGCAGCTTGCTACAGGGTACTGAGCAGTTCTTC. Translating it yields CASSLLQGTEQFF.

The chain has TRBV6-5 and TRBJ2-5; D gene uncertain. CDR1 is MNHEY, CDR2 SVGAGI, per germline. V was shortened by 5 bases and J by 3 bases, with 4 bases between the two germline ends. The CDR3 is 11 amino acids. The DNA of the CDR3 is TGTGCCAGCAGTCCAGAAGAGACCCAGTACTTC. Translation: CASSPEETQYF.